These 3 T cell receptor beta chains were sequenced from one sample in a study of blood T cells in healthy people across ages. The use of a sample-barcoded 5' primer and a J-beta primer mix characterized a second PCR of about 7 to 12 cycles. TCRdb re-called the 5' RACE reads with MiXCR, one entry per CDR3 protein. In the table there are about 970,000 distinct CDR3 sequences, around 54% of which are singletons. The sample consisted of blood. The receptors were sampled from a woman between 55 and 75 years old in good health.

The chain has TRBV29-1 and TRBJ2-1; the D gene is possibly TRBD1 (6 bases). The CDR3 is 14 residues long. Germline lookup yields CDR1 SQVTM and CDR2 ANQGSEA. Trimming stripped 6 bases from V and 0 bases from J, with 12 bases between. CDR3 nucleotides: TGCAGCGTCCTCCAGGGGATCTCCTACAATGAGCAGTTCTTC. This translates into CSVLQGISYNEQFF.

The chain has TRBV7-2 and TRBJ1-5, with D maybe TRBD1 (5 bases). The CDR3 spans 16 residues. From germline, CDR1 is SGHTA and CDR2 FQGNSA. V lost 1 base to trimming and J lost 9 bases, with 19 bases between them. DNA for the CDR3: TGTGCCAGCAGCTTAGAGGTGACAGCCCGATTAGGGCCCCAGCATTTT. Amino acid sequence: CASSLEVTARLGPQHF.

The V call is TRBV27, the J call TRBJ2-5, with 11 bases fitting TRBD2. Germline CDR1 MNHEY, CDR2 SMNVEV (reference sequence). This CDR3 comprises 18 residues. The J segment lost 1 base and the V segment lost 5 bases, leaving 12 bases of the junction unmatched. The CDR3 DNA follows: TGTGCCAGCAGTCCACAATGGTCTAGCGGGAGGACCCAAGAGACCCAGTACTTC. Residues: CASSPQWSSGRTQETQYF.